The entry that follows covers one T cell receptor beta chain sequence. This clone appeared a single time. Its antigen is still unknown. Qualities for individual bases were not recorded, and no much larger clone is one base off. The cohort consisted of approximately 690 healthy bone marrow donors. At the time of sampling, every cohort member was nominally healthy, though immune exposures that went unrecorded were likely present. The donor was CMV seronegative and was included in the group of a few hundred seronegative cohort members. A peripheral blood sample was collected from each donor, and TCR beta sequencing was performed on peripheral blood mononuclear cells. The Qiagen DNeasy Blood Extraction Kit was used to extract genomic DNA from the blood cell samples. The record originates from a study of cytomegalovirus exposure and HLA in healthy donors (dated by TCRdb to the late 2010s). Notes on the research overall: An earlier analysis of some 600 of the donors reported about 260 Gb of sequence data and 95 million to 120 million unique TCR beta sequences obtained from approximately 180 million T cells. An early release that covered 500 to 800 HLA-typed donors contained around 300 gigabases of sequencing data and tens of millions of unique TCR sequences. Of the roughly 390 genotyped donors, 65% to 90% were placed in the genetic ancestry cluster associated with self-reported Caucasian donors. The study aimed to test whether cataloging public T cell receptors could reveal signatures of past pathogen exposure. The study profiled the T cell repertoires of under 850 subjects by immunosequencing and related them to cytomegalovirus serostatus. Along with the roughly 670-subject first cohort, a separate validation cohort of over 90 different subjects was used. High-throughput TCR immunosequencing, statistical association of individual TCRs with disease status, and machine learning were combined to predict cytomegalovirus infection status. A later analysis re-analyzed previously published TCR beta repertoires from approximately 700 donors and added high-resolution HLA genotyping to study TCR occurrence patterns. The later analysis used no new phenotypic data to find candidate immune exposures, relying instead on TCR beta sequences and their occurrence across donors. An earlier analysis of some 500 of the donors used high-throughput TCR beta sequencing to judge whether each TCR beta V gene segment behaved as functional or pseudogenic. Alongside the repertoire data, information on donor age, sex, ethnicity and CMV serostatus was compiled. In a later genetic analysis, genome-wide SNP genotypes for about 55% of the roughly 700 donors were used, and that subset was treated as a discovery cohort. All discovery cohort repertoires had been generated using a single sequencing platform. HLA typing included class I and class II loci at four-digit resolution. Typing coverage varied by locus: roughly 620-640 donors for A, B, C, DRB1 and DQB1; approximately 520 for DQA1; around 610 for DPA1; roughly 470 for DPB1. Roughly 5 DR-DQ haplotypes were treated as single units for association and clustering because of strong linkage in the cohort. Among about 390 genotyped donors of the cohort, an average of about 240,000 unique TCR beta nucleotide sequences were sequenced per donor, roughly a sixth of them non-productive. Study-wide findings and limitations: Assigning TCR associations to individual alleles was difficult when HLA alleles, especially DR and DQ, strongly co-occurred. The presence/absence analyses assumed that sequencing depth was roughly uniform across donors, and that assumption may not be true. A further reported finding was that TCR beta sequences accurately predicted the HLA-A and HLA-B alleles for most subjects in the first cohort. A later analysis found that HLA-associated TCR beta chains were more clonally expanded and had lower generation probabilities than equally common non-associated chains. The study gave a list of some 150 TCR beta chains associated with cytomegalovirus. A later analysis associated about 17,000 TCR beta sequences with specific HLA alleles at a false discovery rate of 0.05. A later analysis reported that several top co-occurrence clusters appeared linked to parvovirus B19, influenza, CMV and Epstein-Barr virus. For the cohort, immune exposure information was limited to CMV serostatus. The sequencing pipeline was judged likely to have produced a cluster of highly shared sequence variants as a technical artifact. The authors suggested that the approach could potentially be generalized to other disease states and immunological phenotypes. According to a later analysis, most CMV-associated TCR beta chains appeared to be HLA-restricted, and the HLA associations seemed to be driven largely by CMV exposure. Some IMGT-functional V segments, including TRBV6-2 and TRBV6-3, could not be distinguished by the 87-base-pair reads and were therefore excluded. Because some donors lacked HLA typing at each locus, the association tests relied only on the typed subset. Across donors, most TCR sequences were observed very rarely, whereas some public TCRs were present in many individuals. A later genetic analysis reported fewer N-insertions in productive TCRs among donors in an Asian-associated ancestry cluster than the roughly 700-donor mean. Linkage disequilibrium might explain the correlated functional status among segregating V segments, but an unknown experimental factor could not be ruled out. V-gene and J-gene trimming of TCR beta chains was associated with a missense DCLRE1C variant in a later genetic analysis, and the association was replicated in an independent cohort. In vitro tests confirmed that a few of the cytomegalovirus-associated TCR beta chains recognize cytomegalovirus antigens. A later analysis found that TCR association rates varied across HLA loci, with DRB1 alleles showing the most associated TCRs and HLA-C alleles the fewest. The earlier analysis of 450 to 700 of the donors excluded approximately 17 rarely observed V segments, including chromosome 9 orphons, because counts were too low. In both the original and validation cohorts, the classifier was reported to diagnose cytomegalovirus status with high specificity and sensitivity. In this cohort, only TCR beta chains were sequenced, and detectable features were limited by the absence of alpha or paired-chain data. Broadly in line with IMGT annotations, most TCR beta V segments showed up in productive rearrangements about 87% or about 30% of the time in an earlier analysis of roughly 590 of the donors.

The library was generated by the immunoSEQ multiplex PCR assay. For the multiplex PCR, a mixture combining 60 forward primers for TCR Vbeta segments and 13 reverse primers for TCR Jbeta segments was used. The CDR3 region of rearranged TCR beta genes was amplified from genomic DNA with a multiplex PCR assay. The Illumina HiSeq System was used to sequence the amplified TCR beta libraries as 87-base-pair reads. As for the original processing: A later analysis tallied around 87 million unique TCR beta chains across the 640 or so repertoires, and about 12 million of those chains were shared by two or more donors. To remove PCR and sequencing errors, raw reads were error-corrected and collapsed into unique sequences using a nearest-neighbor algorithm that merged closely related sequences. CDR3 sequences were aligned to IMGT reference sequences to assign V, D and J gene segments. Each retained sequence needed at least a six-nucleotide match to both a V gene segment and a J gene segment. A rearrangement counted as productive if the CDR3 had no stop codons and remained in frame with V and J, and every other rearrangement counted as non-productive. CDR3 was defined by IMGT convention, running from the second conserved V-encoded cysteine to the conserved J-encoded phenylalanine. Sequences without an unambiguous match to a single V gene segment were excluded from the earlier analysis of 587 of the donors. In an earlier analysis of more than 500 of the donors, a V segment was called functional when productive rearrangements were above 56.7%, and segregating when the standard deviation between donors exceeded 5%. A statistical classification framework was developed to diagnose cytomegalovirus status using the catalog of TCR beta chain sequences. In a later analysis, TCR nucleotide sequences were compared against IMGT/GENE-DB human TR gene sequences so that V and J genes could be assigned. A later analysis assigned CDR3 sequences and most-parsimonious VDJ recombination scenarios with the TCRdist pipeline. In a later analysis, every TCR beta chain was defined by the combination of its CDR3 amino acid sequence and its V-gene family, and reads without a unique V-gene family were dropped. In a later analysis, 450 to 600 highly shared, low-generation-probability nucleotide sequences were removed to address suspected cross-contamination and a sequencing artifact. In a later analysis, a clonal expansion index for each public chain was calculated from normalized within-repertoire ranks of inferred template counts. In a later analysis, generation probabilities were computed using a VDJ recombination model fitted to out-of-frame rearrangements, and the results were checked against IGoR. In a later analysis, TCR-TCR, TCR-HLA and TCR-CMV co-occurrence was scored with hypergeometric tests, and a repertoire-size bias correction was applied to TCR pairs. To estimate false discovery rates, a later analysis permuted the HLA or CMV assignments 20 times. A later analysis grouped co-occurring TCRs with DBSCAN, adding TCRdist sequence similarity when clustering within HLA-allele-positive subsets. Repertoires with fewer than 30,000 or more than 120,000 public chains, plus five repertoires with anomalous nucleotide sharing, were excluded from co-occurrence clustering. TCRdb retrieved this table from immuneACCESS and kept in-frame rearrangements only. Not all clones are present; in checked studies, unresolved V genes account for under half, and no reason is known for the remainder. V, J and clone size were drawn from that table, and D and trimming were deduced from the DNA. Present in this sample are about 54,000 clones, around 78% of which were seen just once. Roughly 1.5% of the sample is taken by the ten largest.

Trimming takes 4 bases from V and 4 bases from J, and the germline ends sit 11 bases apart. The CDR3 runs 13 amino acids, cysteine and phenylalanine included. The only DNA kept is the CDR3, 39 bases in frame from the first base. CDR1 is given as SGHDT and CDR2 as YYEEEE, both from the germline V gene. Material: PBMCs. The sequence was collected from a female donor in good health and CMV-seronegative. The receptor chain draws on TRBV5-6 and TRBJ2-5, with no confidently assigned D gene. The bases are TGTGCCAGCAGCCTTGTAACAAGAGAGACCCAGTACTTC. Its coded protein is CASSLVTRETQYF. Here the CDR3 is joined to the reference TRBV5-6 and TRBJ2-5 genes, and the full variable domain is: DAGVTQSPTHLIKTRGQQVTLRCSPKSGHDTVSWYQQALGQGPQFIFQYYEEEERQRGNFPDRFSGHQFPNYSSELNVNALLLGDSALYLCASSLVTRETQYFGPGTRLLVL.